The TCR beta chain described here comes from a study of vaccination and CD4 T cells after COVID-19 (dated by TCRdb to between 2021 and 2024). Regarding the study in general: Convalescent patients had a positive SARS-CoV-2 result on nasal swab PCR, and of these patients, nine had mild disease and one had severe disease. Control cultures used a CEFX viral epitope pool as positive control, an HIV-1 Nef peptide pool as negative control, or no peptide. The cultures were stimulated with overlapping spike peptide pools from SARS-CoV-2 and from the common cold coronaviruses HCoV-NL63, HCoV-OC43 and HCoV-229E. Post-COVID blood samples were collected from convalescent patients a median of around 100 days after diagnosis, with a range of about 30 to 161 days. The convalescent cohort comprised six males and four females, including two Hispanic individuals, seven Caucasians, two Asians and one multiracial person. The spike-specific CD4+ TCR repertoire was compared before and after mRNA vaccination in nine to ten COVID-19 convalescent patients and 4 infection-naive healthy vaccine recipients. Participants received two doses of either the Pfizer-BioNTech BNT162b2 vaccine (n=8) or the Moderna mRNA-1273 vaccine (n=2). Post-vaccine blood samples were obtained a median of approximately 74 days after the second vaccine dose, with a range of about 12 to 241 days.

The library relied on PCR. At the Johns Hopkins FTIC core, DNA from the cultured CD4+ T cells underwent TCR sequencing with the Oncomine TCR Beta short-read assay. Genomic DNA was extracted from the cultured CD4+ T cells with the QIAamp micro DNA kit. Oncomine TCR Beta libraries from cultured CD4+ T cells were pooled with unique dual indexes and sequenced on an Illumina iSeq 100. In the paper's pipeline: Non-productive sequences were removed, and CDR3s that did not start with C, did not end with F or W, or were shorter than 7 amino acids were discarded. Antigen-specific clonotypes were identified using the MANAFEST web application through comparison of peptide-stimulated wells with reference and other culture wells. To be called positive, a clone needed an FDR below 0.05, an odds ratio above 5, and a productive frequency above 0.1% in at least two of three replicate wells. A clonotype counted as cross-reactive if it showed significant expansion both in the SARS-CoV-2 spike wells and in at least one common cold coronavirus spike condition. CDR3 homology was assessed with Levenshtein distances (stringdist) and unrooted phylogenetic trees (ape) in R version 3.6.1. The raw public reads went through TCRdb reprocessing: fastp at Q25, MiXCR clone calling, in-frame beta chains kept. Duplicate CDR3 protein sequences are folded into a single record with the most common DNA and genes. TCRdb, rather than the study authors, made the V and J calls. The table for this sample lists about 15,000 distinct CDR3 sequences; about 46% of them were counted only once. The ten largest make up 11% to 15% of the sample.

The CDR3 starts with the cysteine, ends with the phenylalanine, and has 16 residues. CDR3 DNA is the only sequence kept; it has 48 bases, read in frame from the first base. Based on the germline V gene, the CDR1 and CDR2 sequences are MNHEY and SVGEGT. Trimmed from V: 5 bases; trimmed from J: 4 bases; junction bases lacking a gene match: 9. Findings and caveats that apply to the study as a whole: The study included relatively few convalescent patients and did not analyze early timepoints after natural infection. Although the median number of SARS-CoV-2-reactive clonotypes went up from roughly 22 after infection to more than 30 after vaccination, the increase was not significant. Among convalescent patients, a median about 87% of the SARS-CoV-2-reactive clones seen after vaccination appeared only after vaccination, which suggests priming specific to the vaccine. In convalescent patients, nearly all vaccine-specific clones (304 of 307) were found to be mono-reactive for SARS-CoV-2 spike rather than cross-reactive with common cold coronaviruses.

In the paper's terms, the treatment or condition label means: approximately nine-day PBMC culture with coronavirus spike peptide pools or control peptides (ViraFEST assay). The ViraFEST assay, used in the study, expanded antigen-specific T cells with peptide pools and then identified the expanded clonotypes through TCR sequencing. The positive SARS-CoV-2 PCR tests of the convalescent patients were dated from March to December 2020, before the Alpha, Beta and Delta variants emerged in the United States. Each well held 2.2 million or so PBMCs cultured with roughly 10 ug/ml peptide pools in IMDM containing 5% human AB serum and 7.5 to 10 IU/ml IL-2. On days 3 and 7, half of the culture medium was replaced with fresh IL-2-containing medium. After about nine days of culture, CD4+ T cells were isolated by negative selection with the EasySep CD4+ T cell isolation kit. Ficoll-Paque Plus gradient centrifugation was used to isolate PBMCs from whole blood, and the isolated PBMCs were then either used fresh or cryopreserved at -140C. Each culture condition was generally run in triplicate wells.

As for this clonotype: Its binding antigen is unknown. No base quality information exists; no much larger clone differs at one position.

The sequenced sample was CD4+ T cells from blood, cultured in vitro. The chain is assembled from TRBV6-2 or TRBV6-3 and TRBJ1-1, with 11 bases matching TRBD1. This TCR was recovered from a human donor who had recovered from COVID-19. The nucleotide sequence reads as follows: TGTGCCAGCAGTCCGCTACCCGGGACAGGGGGCACTGAAGCTTTCTTT. This gives the protein CASSPLPGTGGTEAFF.